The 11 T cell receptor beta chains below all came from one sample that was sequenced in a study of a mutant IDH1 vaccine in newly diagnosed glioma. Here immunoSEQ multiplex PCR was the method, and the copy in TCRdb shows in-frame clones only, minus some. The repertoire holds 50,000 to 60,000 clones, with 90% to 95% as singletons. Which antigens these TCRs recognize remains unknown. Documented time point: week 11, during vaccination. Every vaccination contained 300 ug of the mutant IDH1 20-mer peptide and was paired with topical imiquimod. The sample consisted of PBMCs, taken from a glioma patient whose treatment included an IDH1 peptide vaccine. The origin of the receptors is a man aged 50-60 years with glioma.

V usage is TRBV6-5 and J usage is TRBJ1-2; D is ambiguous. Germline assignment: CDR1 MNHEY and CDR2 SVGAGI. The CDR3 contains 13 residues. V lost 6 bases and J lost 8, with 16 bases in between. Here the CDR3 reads CASSLLGGTGYTF. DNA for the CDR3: TGTGCCAGCAGCCTCCTCGGTGGAACGGGCTACACCTTC.

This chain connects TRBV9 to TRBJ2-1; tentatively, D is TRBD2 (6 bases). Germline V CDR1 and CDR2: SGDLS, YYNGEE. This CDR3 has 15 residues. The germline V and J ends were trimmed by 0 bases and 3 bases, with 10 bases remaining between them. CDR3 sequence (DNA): TGTGCCAGCAGCGTAGGGGTGGGGGGCTACAATGAGCAGTTCTTC. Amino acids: CASSVGVGGYNEQFF.

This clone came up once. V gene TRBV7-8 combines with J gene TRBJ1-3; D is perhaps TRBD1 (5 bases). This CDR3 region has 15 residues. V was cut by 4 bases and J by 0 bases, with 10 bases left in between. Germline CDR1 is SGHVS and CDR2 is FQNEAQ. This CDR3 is CASSSHRYSGNTIYF. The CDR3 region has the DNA TGTGCCAGCAGCTCGCACAGGTACTCTGGAAACACCATATATTTT. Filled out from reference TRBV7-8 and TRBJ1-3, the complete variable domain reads GAGVSQSPRYKVAKRGQDVALRCDPISGHVSLFWYQQALGQGPEFLTYFQNEAQLDKSGLPSDRFFAERPEGSVSTLKIQRTQQEDSAVYLCASSSHRYSGNTIYFGEGSWLTVV.

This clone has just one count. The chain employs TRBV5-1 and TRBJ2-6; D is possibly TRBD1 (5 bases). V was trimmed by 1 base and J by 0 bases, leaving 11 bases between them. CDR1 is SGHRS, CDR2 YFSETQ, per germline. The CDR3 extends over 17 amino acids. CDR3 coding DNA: TGCGCCAGCAGCTTGTTCACAGGCCGCTCTGGGGCCAACGTCCTGACTTTC. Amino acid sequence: CASSLFTGRSGANVLTF.

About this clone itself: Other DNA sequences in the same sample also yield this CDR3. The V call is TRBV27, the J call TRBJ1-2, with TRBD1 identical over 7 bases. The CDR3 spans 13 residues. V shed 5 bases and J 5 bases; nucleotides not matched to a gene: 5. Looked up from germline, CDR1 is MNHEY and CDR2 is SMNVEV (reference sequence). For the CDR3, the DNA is TGTGCCAGCAGTCCCCGACAGGGATATGGCTACACCTTC. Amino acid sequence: CASSPRQGYGYTF.

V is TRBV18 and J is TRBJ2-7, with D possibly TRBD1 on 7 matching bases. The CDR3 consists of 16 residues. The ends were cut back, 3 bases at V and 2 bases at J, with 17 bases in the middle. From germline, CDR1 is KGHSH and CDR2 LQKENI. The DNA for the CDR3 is TGTGCCAGCTCACCCGCGGGACAGACCTTACCCTACGAGCAGTACTTC. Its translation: CASSPAGQTLPYEQYF.

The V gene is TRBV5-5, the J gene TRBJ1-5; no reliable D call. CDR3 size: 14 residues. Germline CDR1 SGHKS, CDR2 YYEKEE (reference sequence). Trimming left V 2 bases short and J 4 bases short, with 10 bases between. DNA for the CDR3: TGTGCCAGCAGCTTTTTGGCAGATAATCAGCCCCAGCATTTT. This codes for CASSFLADNQPQHF. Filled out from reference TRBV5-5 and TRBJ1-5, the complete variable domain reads DAGVTQSPTHLIKTRGQQVTLRCSPISGHKSVSWYQQVLGQGPQFIFQYYEKEERGRGNFPDRFSARQFPNYSSELNVNALLLGDSALYLCASSFLADNQPQHFGDGTRLSIL.

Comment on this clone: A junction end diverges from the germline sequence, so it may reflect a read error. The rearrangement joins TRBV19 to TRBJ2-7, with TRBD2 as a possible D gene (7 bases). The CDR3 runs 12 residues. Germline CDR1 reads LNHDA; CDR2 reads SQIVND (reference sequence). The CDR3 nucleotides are TGTGCCAGTAGTATCGGGGGGACAACCGCGCACTTC. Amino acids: CASSIGGTTAHF.

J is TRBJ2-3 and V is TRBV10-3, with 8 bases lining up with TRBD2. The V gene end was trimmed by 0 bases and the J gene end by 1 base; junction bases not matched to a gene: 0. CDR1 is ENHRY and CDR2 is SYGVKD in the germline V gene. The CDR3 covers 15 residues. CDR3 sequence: CAISESSGGTDTQYF. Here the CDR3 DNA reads TGTGCCATCAGTGAGTCTAGCGGGGGCACAGATACGCAGTATTTT.

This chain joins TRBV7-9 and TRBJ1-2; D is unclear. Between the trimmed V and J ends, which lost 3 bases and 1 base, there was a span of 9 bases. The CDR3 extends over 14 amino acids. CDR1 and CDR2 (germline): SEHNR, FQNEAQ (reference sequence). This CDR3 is CASSFGWVNYGYTF. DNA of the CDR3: TGTGCCAGCAGCTTTGGGTGGGTTAACTATGGCTACACCTTC.

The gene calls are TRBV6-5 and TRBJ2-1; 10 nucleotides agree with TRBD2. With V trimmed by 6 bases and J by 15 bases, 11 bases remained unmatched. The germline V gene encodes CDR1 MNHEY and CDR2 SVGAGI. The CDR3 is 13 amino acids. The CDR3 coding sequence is TGTGCCAGCAGCGGACTAGCGGAAGCCCGACCGTTCTTC. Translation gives CASSGLAEARPFF.